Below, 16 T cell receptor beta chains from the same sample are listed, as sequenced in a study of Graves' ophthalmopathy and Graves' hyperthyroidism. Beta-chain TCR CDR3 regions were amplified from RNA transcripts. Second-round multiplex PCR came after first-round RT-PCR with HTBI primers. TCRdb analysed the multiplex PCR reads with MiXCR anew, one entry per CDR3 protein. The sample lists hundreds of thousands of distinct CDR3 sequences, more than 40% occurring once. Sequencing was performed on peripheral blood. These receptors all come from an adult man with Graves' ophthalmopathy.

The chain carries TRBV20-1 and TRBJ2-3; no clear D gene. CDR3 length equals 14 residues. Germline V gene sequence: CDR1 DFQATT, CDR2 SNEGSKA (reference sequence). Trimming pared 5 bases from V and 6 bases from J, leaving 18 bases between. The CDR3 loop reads CSAVGTEWQDTQYF. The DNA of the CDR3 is TGCAGTGCTGTAGGTACAGAGTGGCAGGATACGCAGTATTTT.

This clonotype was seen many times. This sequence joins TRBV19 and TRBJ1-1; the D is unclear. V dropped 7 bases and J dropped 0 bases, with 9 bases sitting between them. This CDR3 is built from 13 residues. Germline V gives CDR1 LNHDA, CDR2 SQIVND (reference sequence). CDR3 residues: CASMAGLNTEAFF. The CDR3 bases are TGTGCCAGTATGGCAGGTTTGAACACTGAAGCTTTCTTT.

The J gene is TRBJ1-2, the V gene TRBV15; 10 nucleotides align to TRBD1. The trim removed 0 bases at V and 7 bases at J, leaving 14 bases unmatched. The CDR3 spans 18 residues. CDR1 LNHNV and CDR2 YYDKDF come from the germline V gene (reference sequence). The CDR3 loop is CATSRDLGPAGTGAGYTF. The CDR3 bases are TGTGCCACCAGCAGAGATTTAGGGCCCGCCGGGACAGGGGCTGGCTACACCTTC.

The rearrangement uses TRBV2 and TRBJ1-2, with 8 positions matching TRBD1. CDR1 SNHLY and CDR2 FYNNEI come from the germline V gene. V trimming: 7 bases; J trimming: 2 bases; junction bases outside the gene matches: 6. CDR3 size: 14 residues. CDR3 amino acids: CASIDRGGNYGYTF. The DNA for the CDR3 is TGTGCCAGCATCGACAGGGGAGGGAACTATGGCTACACCTTC. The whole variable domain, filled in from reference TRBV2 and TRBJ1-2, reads EPEVTQTPSHQVTQMGQEVILRCVPISNHLYFYWYRQILGQKVEFLVSFYNNEISEKSEIFDDQFSVERPDGSNFTLKIRSTKLEDSAMYFCASIDRGGNYGYTFGSGTRLTVV.

The CDR3 DNA reads TGTGCCAGCAGCGGGGAGCGGGGAGACCAAGAGACCCAGTACTTC. This sequence encodes CASSGERGDQETQYF. This chain joins TRBV5-4 and TRBJ2-5, with 7 positions matching TRBD2. The CDR3 extends over 15 amino acids. Germline CDR1 reads SGHNT; CDR2 reads YYREEE (reference sequence). Trimming at V came to 4 bases and at J to 0 bases, leaving 6 bases not matched to a gene.

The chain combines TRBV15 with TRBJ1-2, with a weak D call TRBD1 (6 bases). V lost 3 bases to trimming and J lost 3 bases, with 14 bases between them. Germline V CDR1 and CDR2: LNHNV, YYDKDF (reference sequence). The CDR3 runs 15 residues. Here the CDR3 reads CATSSAREGDYGYTF. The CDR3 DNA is TGTGCCACCAGCAGTGCTAGAGAGGGGGACTATGGCTACACCTTC.

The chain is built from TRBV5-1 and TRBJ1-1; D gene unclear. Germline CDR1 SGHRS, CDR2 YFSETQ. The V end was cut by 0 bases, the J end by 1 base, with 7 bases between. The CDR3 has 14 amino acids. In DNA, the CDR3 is TGCGCCAGCAGCTTGGCATTCCGGAACACTGAAGCTTTCTTT. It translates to CASSLAFRNTEAFF.

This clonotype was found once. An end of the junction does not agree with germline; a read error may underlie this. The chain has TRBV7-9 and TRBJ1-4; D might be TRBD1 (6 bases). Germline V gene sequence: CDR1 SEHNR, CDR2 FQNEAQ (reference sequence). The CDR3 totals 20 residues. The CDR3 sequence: CAGSLARFPVTGHSDEKLFF. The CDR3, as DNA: TGTGCCGGCAGCTTAGCCCGGTTCCCCGTGACAGGCCACTCCGACGAAAAACTGTTTTTT.

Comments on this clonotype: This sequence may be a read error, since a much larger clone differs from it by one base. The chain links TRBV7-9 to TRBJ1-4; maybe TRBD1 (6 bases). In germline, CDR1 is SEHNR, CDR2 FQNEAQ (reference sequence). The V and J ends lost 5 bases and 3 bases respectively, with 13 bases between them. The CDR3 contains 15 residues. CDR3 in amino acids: CASSPGQTPNEKLFF. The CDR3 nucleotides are TGTGCCAGCAGCCCCGGACAGACGCCTAATGAAAAACTGTTTTTT.

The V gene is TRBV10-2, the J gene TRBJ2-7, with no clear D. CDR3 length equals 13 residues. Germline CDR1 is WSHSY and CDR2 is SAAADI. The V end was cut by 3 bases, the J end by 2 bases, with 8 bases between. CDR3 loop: CASSEGKPYEQYF. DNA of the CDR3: TGCGCCAGCAGTGAAGGCAAGCCCTACGAGCAGTACTTC.

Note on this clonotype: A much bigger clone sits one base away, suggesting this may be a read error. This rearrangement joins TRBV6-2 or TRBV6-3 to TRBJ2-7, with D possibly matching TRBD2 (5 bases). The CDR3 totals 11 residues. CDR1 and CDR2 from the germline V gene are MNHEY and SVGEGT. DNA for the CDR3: TGTGCCAGCATTTACTCGACGGACTCTCACTTC. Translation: CASIYSTDSHF.

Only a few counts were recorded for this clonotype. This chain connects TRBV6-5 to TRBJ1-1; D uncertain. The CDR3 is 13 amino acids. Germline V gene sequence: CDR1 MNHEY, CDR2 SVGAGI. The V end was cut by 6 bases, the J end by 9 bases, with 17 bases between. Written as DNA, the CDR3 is TGTGCCAGCAGACTACAACCAGGAACACAAGCTTTCTTT. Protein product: CASRLQPGTQAFF.

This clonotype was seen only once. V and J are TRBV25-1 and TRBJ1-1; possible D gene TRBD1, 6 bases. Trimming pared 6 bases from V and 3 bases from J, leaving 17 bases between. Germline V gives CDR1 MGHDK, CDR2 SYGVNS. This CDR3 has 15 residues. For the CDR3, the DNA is TGTGCCAGCAGCGCAAACAGGGATCACGACACTGAAGCTTTCTTT. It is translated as CASSANRDHDTEAFF.

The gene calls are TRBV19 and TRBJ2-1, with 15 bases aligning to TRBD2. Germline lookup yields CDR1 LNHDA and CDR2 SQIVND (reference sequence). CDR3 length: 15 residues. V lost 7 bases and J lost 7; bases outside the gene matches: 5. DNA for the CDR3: TGTGCCAGTAAGCCCGGGACTAGCGGGAGGAATGAGCAGTTCTTC. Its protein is CASKPGTSGRNEQFF.

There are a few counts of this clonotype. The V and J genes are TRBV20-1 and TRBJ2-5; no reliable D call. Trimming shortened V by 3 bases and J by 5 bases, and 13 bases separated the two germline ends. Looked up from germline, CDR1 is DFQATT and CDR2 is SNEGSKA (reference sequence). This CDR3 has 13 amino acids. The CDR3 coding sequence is TGCAGTGCTAGCGGGCAGACATGGGAGACCCAGTACTTC. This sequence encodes CSASGQTWETQYF.

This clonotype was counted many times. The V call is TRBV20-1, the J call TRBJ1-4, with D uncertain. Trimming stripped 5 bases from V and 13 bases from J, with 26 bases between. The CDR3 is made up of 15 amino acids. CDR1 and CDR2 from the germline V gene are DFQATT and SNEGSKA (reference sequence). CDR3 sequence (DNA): TGCAGTGCTCCTGACCGACAAGCTACGAAGACGGGACTGTTTTTT. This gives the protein CSAPDRQATKTGLFF.